The clone carrying this T cell receptor (beta chain) was seen a single time. The data originate from a study of blood T cell repertoires in COVID-19. Across the study: The samples span acute and convalescent COVID-19 from the United States, Italy and Spain. PBMCs, B-cell-depleted T cells, or T cells provided the cDNA or gDNA that made up the material.

V lost 1 base, J lost 6 bases, and 12 bases stayed unmatched. CDR3 size: 18 residues. Germline V gene data show CDR1 as SGHTA and CDR2 as FQGTGA. Clones were read by immunoSEQ multiplex PCR, and TCRdb kept only the in-frame ones, dropping some. This sample has under 200,000 clones, with 70% to 90% found just once. Specimen: peripheral blood. The sequence came from a man between 60 and 70 years old with active or convalescent COVID-19. The V and J genes are TRBV7-3 and TRBJ2-1; TRBD2 matches 10 bases. In DNA, the CDR3 is TGTGCCAGCAGCTTAATCCCGTCTTCTAGCGGGGGCTCCAATGAGCAGTTCTTC. As protein: CASSLIPSSSGGSNEQFF. The full variable domain, its missing parts supplied by reference TRBV7-3 and TRBJ2-1, is GAGVSQTPSNKVTEKGKYVELRCDPISGHTALYWYRQSLGQGPEFLIYFQGTGAADDSGLPNDRFFAVRPEGSVSTLKIQRTERGDSAVYLCASSLIPSSSGGSNEQFFGPGTRLTVL.